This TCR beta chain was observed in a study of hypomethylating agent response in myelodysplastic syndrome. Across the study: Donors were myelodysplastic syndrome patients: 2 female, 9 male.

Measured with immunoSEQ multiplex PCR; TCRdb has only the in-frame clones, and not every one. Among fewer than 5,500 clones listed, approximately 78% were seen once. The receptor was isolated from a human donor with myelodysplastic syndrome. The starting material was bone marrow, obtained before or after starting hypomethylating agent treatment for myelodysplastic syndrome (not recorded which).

The CDR3, as DNA: TGTGCCAGCAAATCTGTTTTCGGATCAACCGGGGAGCTGTTTTTT. Translated, it gives CASKSVFGSTGELFF. The chain employs TRBV27 and TRBJ2-2; D is uncertain. The CDR3 contains 15 residues. Germline lookup yields CDR1 MNHEY and CDR2 SMNVEV (reference sequence). V lost 7 bases and J 5 bases, leaving 17 bases between the germline ends.